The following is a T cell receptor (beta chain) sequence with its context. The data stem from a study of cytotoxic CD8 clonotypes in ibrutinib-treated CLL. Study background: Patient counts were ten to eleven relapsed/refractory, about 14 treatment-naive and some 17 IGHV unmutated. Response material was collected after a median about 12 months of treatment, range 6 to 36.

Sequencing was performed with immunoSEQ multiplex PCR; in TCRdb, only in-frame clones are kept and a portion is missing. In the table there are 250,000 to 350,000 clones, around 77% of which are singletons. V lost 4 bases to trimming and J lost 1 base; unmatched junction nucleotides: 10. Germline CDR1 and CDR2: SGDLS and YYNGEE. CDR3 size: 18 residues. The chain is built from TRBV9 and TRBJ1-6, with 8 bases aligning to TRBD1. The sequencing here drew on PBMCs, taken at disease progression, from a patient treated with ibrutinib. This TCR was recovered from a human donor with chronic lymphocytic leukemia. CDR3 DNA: TGTGCCAGCAGCCCCAAGTCAGGACAGGGTTCCTATAATTCACCCCTCCACTTT. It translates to CASSPKSGQGSYNSPLHF.